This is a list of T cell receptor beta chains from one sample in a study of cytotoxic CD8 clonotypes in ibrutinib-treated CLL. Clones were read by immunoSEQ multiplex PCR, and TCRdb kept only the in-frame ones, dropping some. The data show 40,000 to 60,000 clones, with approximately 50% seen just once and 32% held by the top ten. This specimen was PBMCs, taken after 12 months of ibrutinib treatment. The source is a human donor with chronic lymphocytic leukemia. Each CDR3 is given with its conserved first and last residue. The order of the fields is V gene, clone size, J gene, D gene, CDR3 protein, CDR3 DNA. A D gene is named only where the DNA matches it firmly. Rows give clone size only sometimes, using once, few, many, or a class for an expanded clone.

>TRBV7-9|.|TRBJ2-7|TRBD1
CASSPAGGRYEQYF
TGTGCCAGCAGCCCGGCAGGGGGCAGGTACGAGCAGTACTTC
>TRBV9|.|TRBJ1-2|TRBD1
CASSVAGNNRGRGYGYTF
TGTGCCAGCAGCGTAGCAGGAAATAACAGGGGGAGAGGCTATGGCTACACCTTC
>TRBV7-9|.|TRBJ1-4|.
CASSLRTGEKLFF
TGTGCCAGCAGCTTGAGAACAGGGGAAAAACTGTTTTTT
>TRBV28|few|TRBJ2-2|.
CASSSFPVTGELFF
TGTGCCAGCAGTTCGTTCCCGGTCACCGGGGAGCTGTTTTTT
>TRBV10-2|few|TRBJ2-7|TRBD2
CASSDRGGTSGRGALYEQYF
TGCGCCAGCAGCGATAGGGGCGGGACTAGCGGGAGAGGGGCCCTATACGAGCAGTACTTC
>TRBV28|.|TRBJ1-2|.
CASSLSAVNYGYTF
TGTGCCAGCAGTTTATCGGCAGTTAACTATGGCTACACCTTC
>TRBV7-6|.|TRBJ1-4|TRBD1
CASSLRNRGGEKLFF
TGTGCCAGCAGCTTAAGAAACAGGGGAGGAGAAAAACTGTTTTTT
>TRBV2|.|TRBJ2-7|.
CASGATRSLEQYF
TGTGCCAGCGGGGCCACTAGATCGCTCGAGCAGTACTTC
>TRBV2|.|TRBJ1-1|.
CASRVGNTEAFF
TGTGCCAGCCGTGTGGGTAACACTGAAGCTTTCTTT
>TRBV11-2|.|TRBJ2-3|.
CASSPGTLLSTDTQYF
TGTGCCAGCAGCCCCGGGACCTTGTTGAGCACAGATACGCAGTATTTT
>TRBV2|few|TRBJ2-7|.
CASLGEEYEQYF
TGTGCCAGCCTGGGTGAGGAATACGAGCAGTACTTC
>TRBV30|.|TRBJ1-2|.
CAWSPPGQRPNYGYTF
TGTGCCTGGAGTCCCCCGGGACAAAGACCCAACTATGGCTACACCTTC
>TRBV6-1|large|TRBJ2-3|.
CASSEVRALLTDTQYF
TGTGCCAGCAGTGAAGTCCGGGCCCTTCTAACCGATACGCAGTATTTT
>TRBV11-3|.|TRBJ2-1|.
CASSLATGSNEQFF
TGTGCCAGCAGCTTAGCCACAGGGTCCAATGAGCAGTTCTTC
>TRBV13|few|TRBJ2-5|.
CASSLWRHLQETQYF
TGTGCCAGCAGCTTATGGCGGCACCTCCAAGAGACCCAGTACTTC
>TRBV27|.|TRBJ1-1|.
CASSSFQGEAFF
TGTGCCAGCAGTTCTTTCCAGGGAGAAGCTTTCTTT
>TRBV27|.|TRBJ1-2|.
CASSTQGNYGYTF
TGTGCCAGCAGTACGCAGGGGAACTATGGCTACACCTTC
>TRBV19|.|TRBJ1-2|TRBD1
CASTPPTAGGSEGYTF
TGTGCCAGTACCCCCCCGACGGCAGGGGGCTCGGAGGGCTACACCTTC
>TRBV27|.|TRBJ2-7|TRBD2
CASSLLAGESEQYF
TGTGCCAGCAGTTTATTAGCGGGAGAGAGCGAGCAGTACTTC
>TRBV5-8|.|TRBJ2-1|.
CASSKGGYGDEQFF
TGTGCCAGCAGCAAAGGGGGGTACGGTGATGAGCAGTTCTTC
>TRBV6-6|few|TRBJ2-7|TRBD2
CASSYSLSGGYYEQYF
TGTGCCAGCAGTTACTCATTGTCGGGAGGGTACTACGAGCAGTACTTC
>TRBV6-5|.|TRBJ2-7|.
CASTPNPSGAYEQYF
TGTGCCAGCACCCCCAATCCTTCAGGGGCCTACGAGCAGTACTTC
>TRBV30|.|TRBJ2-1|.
CAWSVPGSGEQFF
TGTGCCTGGAGTGTACCCGGGTCCGGTGAGCAGTTCTTC
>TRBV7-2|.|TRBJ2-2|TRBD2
CASRSPGSGTNTGELFF
TGTGCCAGCAGGTCACCGGGTAGCGGGACGAACACCGGGGAGCTGTTTTTT
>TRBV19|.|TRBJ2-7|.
CASSRDFAGAVSYEQYF
TGTGCCAGTAGTCGCGACTTTGCGGGGGCCGTCTCCTACGAGCAGTACTTC
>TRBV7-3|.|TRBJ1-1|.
CASSSRQNTEAFF
TGTGCCAGCAGCTCACGACAGAACACTGAAGCTTTCTTT
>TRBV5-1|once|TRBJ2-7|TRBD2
CASSIRLAGGISYEQYF
TGCGCCAGCAGCATCCGACTAGCGGGAGGGATCTCCTACGAGCAGTACTTC
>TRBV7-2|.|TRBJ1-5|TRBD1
CASSFQGDQPQHF
TGTGCCAGCAGCTTTCAGGGGGACCAGCCCCAGCATTTT
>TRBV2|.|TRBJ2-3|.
CASSDWRVTDTQYF
TGTGCCAGCAGTGATTGGAGGGTGACAGATACGCAGTATTTT
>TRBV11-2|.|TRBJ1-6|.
CASSRPYLAGGGDSPLHF
TGTGCCAGCAGCCGACCGTACCTCGCTGGGGGCGGTGATTCACCCCTCCACTTT
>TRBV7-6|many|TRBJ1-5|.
CASSRAGGNQPQHF
TGTGCCAGCAGTAGGGCCGGTGGCAATCAGCCCCAGCATTTT
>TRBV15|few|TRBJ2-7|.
CATSRGPANEQYF
TGTGCCACCAGCAGAGGTCCAGCCAACGAGCAGTACTTC
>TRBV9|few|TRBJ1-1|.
CASSSHPDTEAFF
TGTGCCAGCAGCTCTCATCCGGACACTGAAGCTTTCTTT
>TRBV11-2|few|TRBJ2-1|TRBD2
CASSGRTSGNEQFF
TGTGCCAGCAGCGGTCGGACTAGCGGAAATGAGCAGTTCTTC
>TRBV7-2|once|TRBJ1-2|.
CASSWPGIPNYGYTF
TGTGCCAGCAGCTGGCCGGGAATCCCAAACTATGGCTACACCTTC
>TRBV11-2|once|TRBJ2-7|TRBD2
CASSLVGGGLVYEQYF
TGTGCCAGCAGCTTAGTTGGGGGGGGACTAGTCTACGAGCAGTACTTC
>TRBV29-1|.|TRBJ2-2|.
CSVVVTVSTGELFF
TGCAGCGTTGTAGTGACAGTTAGTACCGGGGAGCTGTTTTTT
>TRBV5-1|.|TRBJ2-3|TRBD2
CASSLVRSGRATDTQYF
TGCGCCAGCAGCTTGGTGCGCAGCGGGAGGGCGACAGATACGCAGTATTTT
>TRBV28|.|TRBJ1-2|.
CASSSGTANYGYTF
TGTGCCAGCAGTTCCGGGACGGCCAACTATGGCTACACCTTC
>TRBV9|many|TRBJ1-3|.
CASSPQGNSGNTIYF
TGTGCCAGCAGCCCCCAGGGAAACTCTGGAAACACCATATATTTT
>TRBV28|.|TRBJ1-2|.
CASVFGNYGYTF
TGTGCCAGCGTTTTCGGGAACTATGGCTACACCTTC
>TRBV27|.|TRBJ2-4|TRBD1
CASSGQGSGNIQYF
TGTGCCAGCAGTGGACAGGGAAGTGGGAACATTCAGTACTTC
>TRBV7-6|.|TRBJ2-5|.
CASSPSGGVQSETQYF
TGTGCCAGCAGCCCGAGCGGAGGCGTCCAGTCGGAGACCCAGTACTTC
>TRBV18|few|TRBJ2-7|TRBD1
CASSPPGQGAAYEQYF
TGTGCCAGCTCACCACCGGGACAGGGGGCGGCCTACGAGCAGTACTTC
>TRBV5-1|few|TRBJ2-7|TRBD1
CASSLARGNHEQYF
TGCGCCAGCAGCTTGGCCAGGGGGAACCACGAGCAGTACTTC
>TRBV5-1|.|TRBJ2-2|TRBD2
CASSDTSGPDHTGELFF
TGCGCCAGCAGCGATACTAGCGGTCCCGACCATACCGGGGAGCTGTTTTTT
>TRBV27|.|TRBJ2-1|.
CASSLFRGGESYNEQFF
TGTGCCAGCAGTTTATTTAGGGGGGGCGAGTCCTACAATGAGCAGTTCTTC
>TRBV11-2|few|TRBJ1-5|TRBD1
CASSLAGRGNQPQHF
TGTGCCAGCAGCTTAGCCGGCAGGGGGAATCAGCCCCAGCATTTT
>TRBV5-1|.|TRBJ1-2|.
CASSLALANYGYTF
TGCGCCAGCAGCTTGGCGCTAGCTAACTATGGCTACACCTTC
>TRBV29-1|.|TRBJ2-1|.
CSVELWASYNEQFF
TGCAGCGTTGAATTGTGGGCCTCCTACAATGAGCAGTTCTTC
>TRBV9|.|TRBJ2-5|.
CASSVETHGETQYF
TGTGCCAGCAGCGTAGAAACACATGGAGAGACCCAGTACTTC
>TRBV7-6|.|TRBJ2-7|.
CASSFGEQGEQYF
TGTGCCAGCAGCTTCGGGGAGCAGGGCGAGCAGTACTTC
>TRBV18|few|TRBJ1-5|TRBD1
CASSPTGRGDSNQPQHF
TGTGCCAGCTCTCCAACGGGCAGGGGGGATAGCAATCAGCCCCAGCATTTT
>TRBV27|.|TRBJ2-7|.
CASSGWGTKNEQYF
TGTGCCAGCAGTGGATGGGGGACAAAGAACGAGCAGTACTTC
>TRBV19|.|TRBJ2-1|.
CASSTKDGGLEQFF
TGTGCCAGTAGTACCAAGGACGGCGGGCTTGAGCAGTTCTTC